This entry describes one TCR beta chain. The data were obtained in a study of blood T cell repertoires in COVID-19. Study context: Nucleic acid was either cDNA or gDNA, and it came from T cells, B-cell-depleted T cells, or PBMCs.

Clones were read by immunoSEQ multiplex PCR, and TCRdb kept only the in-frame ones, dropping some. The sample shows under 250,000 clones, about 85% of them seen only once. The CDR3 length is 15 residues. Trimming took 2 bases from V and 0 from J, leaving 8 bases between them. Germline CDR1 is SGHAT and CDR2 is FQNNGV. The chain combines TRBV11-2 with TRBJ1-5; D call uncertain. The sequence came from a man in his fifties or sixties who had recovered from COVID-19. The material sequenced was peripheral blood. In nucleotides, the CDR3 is TGTGCCAGCAGCTTAACCCGGGGTAGCAATCAGCCCCAGCATTTT. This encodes CASSLTRGSNQPQHF.